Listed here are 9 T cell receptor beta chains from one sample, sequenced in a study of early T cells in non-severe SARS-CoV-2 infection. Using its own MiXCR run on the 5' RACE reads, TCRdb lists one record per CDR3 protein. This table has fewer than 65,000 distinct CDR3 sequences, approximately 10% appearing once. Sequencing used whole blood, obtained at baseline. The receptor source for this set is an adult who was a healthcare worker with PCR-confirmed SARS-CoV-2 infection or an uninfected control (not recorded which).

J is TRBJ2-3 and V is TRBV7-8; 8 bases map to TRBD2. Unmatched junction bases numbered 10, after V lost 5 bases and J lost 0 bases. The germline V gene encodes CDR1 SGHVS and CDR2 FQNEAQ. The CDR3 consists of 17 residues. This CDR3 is CASSRILAGSSTDTQYF. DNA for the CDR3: TGTGCCAGCAGCCGGATTTTAGCGGGGTCTAGCACAGATACGCAGTATTTT.

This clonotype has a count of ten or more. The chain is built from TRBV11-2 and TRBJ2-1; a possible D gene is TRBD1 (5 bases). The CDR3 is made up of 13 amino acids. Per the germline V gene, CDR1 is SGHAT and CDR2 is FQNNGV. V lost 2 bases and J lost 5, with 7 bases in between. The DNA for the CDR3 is TGTGCCAGCAGCTTAACAGGAGACAATGAGCAGTTCTTC. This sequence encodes CASSLTGDNEQFF.

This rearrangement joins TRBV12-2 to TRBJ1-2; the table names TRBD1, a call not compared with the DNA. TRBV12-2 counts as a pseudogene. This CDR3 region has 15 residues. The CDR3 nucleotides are TGTGCAAGATCTCCCCTGGGGGGCACTTCCTACGGCTACACCTTC. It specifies CARSPLGGTSYGYTF.

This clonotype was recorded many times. Here the CDR3 DNA reads TGTGCCAGCCGACCAAGCACTGAAGCTTTCTTT. Amino acid sequence: CASRPSTEAFF. The genes are TRBV7-9 and TRBJ1-1; D gene uncertain. V lost 8 bases to trimming and J lost 4 bases, with 8 bases between them. Looked up from germline, CDR1 is SEHNR and CDR2 is FQNEAQ (reference sequence). This CDR3 contains 11 residues. The full variable domain, its missing parts supplied by reference TRBV7-9 and TRBJ1-1, is DTGVSQNPRHKITKRGQNVTFRCDPISEHNRLYWYRQTLGQGPEFLTYFQNEAQLEKSRLLSDRFSAERPKGSFSTLEIQRTEQGDSAMYLCASRPSTEAFFGQGTRLTVV.

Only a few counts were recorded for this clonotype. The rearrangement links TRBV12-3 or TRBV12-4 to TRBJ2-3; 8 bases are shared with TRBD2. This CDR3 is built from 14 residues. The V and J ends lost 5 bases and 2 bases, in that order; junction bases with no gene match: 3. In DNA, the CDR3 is TGTGCCAGCAGTCCGACTAGCGTCACAGATACGCAGTATTTT. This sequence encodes CASSPTSVTDTQYF.

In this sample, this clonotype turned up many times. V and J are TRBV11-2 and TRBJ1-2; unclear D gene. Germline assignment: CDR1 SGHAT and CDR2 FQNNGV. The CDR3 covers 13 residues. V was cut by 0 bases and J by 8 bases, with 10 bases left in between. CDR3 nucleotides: TGTGCCAGCAGCTTAGAGCCGCAAGGAGGCTACACCTTC. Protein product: CASSLEPQGGYTF.

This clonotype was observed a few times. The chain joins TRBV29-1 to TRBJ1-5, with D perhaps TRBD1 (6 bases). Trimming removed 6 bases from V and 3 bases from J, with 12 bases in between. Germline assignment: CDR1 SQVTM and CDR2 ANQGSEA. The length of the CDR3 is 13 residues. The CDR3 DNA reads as TGCAGCGTCCGAACAGGGACCAATCAGCCCCAGCATTTT. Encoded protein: CSVRTGTNQPQHF.

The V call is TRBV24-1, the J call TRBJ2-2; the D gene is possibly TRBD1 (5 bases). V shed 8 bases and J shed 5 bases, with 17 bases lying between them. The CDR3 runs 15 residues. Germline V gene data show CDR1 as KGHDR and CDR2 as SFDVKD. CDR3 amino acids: CATTIGELGTGELFF. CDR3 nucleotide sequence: TGTGCCACCACCATAGGGGAACTTGGGACCGGGGAGCTGTTTTTT.

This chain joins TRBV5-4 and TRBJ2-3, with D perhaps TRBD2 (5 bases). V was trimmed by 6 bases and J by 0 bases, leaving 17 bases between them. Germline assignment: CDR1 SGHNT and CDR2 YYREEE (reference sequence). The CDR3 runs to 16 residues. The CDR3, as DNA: TGTGCCAGCACCCTCGCGGGCCGGACTAGCACAGATACGCAGTATTTT. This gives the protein CASTLAGRTSTDTQYF. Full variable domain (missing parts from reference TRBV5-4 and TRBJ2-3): ETGVTQSPTHLIKTRGQQVTLRCSSQSGHNTVSWYQQALGQGPQFIFQYYREEENGRGNFPPRFSGLQFPNYSSELNVNALELDDSALYLCASTLAGRTSTDTQYFGPGTRLTVL.